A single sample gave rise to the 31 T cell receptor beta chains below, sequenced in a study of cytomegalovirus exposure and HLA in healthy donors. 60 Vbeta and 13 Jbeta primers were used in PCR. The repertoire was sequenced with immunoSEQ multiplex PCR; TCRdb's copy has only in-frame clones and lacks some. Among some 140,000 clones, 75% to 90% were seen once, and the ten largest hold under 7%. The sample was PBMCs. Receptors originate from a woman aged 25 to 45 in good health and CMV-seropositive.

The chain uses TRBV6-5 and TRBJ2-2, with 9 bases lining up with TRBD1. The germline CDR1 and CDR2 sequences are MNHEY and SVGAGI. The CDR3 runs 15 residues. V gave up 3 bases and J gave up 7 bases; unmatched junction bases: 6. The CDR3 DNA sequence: TGTGCCAGCAGTTATCAACAGGGGGCGGGCGGGGAGCTGTTTTTT. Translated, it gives CASSYQQGAGGELFF.

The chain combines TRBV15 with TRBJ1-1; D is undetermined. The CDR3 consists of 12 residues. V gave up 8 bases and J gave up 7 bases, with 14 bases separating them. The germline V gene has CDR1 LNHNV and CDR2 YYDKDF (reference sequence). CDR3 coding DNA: TGTGCCACCGGCCAACCCGGAGGTGAAGCTTTCTTT. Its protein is CATGQPGGEAFF.

As DNA, the CDR3 is TGCGCCAGCAGCTTAGGAGGGGCTACAAGCACAGATACGCAGTATTTT. This encodes CASSLGGATSTDTQYF. The J gene is TRBJ2-3, the V gene TRBV5-1; weak D call: TRBD2 (6 bases). The CDR3 length is 16 residues. Trimming left V 2 bases short and J 0 bases short, with 13 bases between. The germline CDR1 and CDR2 sequences are SGHRS and YFSETQ.

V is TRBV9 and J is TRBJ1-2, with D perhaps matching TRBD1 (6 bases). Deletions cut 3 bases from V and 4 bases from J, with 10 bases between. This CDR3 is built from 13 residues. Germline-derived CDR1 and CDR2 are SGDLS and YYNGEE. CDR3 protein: CASSATGPYGYTF. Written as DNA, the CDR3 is TGTGCCAGCAGCGCCACAGGGCCCTATGGCTACACCTTC.

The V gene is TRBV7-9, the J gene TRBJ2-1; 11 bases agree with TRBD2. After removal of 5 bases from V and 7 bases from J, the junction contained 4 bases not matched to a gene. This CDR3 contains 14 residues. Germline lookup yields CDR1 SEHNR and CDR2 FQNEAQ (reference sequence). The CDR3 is CASSPTSGINEQFF. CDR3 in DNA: TGTGCCAGCAGCCCGACTAGCGGGATAAATGAGCAGTTCTTC.

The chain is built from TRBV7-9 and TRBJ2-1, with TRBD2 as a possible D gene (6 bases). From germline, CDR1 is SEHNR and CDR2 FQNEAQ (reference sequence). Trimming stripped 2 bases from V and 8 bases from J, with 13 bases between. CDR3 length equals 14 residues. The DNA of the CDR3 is TGTGCCAGCAGCTTAATATGGGGGGACTATGAGCAGTTCTTC. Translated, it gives CASSLIWGDYEQFF. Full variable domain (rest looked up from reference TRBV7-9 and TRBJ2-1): DTGVSQNPRHKITKRGQNVTFRCDPISEHNRLYWYRQTLGQGPEFLTYFQNEAQLEKSRLLSDRFSAERPKGSFSTLEIQRTEQGDSAMYLCASSLIWGDYEQFFGPGTRLTVL.

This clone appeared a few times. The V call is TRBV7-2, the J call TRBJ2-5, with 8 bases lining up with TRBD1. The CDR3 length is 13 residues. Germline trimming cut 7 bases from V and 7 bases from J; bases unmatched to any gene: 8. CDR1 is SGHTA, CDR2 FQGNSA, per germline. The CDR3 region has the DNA TGTGCCAGCAACAGGGGGGTTGGGGGGACCCAGTACTTC. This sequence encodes CASNRGVGGTQYF.

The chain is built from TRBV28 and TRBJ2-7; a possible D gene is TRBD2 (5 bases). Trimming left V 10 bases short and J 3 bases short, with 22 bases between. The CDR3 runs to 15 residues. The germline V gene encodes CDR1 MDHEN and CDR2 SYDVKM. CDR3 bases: TGTGCCACCCGTGGAGGCGGATTGGGGAGCTACGAGCAGTACTTC. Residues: CATRGGGLGSYEQYF.

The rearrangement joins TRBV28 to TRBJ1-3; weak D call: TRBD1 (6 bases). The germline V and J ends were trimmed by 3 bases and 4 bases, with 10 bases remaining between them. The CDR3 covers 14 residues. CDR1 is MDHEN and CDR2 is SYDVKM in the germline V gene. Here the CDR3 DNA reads TGTGCCAGCAGTTTGCGGGGGGCCGGAAACACCATATATTTT. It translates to CASSLRGAGNTIYF.

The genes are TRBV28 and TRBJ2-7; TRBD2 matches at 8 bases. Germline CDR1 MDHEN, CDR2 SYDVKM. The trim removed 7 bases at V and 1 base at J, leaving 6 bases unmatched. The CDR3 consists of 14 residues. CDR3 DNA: TGTGCCAGCACCCGTAGCGGGACATCCTACGAGCAGTACTTC. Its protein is CASTRSGTSYEQYF.

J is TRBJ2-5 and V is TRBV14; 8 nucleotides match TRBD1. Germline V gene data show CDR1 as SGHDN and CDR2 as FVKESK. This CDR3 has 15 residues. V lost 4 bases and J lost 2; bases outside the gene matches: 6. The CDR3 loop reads CASSPQGVLQETQYF. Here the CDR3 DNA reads TGTGCCAGCAGCCCACAGGGGGTCCTTCAAGAGACCCAGTACTTC. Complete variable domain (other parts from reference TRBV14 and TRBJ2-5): EAGVTQFPSHSVIEKGQTVTLRCDPISGHDNLYWYRRVMGKEIKFLLHFVKESKQDESGMPNNRFLAERTGGTYSTLKVQPAELEDSGVYFCASSPQGVLQETQYFGPGTRLLVL.

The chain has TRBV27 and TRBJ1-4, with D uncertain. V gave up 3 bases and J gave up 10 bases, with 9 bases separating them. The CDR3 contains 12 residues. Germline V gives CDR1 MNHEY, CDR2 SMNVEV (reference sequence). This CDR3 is CASSFLDGKLFF. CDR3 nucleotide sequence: TGTGCCAGCAGTTTCCTAGACGGAAAACTGTTTTTT. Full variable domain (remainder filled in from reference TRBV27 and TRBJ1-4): EAQVTQNPRYLITVTGKKLTVTCSQNMNHEYMSWYRQDPGLGLRQIYYSMNVEVTDKGDVPEGYKVSRKEKRNFPLILESPSPNQTSLYFCASSFLDGKLFFGSGTQLSVL.

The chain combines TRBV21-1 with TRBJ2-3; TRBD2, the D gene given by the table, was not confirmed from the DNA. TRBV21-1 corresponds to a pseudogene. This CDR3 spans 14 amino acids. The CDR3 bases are TGTGCCAGCAGGGCCCCGGGACTCACAGATACGCAGTATTTT. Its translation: CASRAPGLTDTQYF.

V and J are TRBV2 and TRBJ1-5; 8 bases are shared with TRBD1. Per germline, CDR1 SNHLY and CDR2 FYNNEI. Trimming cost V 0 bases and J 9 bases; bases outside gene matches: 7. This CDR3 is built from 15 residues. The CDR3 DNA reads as TGTGCCAGCAGTGAAGCGCGGGCAGGGGGCCGGCCCCAGCATTTT. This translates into CASSEARAGGRPQHF.

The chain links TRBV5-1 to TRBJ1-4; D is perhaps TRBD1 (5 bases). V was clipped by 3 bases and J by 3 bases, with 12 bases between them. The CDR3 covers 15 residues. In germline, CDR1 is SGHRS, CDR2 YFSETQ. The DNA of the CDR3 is TGCGCCAGCAGCTCATACAGGTCGGCTAATGAAAAACTGTTTTTT. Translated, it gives CASSSYRSANEKLFF.

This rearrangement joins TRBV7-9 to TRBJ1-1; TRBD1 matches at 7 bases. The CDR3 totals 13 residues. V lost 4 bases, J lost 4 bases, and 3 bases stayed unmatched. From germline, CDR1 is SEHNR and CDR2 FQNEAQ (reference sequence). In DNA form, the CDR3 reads TGTGCCAGCAGCTCGACAGGGTCCACTGAAGCTTTCTTT. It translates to CASSSTGSTEAFF.

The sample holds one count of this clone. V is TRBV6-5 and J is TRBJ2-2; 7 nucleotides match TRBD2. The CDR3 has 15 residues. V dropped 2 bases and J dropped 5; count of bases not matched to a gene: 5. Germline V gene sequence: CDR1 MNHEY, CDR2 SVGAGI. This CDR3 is CASSYSAGVTGELFF. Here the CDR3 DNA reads TGTGCCAGCAGTTACAGCGCGGGAGTGACCGGGGAGCTGTTTTTT.

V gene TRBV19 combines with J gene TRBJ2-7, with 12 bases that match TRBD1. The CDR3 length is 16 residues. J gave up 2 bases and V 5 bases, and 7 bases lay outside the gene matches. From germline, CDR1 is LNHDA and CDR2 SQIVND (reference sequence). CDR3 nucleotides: TGTGCCAGTAGTTCCCGGGACAGGGGGCCCCCCTACGAGCAGTACTTC. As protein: CASSSRDRGPPYEQYF.

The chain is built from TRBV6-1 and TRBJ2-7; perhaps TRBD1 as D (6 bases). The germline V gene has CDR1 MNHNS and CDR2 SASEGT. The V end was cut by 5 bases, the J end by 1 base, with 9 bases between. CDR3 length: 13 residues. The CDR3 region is CASSSGESYEQYF. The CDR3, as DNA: TGTGCCAGCAGTTCAGGGGAGTCCTACGAGCAGTACTTC.

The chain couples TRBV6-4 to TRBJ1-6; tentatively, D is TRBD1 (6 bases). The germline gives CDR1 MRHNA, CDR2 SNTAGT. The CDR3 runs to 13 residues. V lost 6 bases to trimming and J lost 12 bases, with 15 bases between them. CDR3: CASRPGQNGPLHF. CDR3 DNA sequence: TGTGCCAGCAGACCGGGACAAAATGGACCCCTCCACTTT.

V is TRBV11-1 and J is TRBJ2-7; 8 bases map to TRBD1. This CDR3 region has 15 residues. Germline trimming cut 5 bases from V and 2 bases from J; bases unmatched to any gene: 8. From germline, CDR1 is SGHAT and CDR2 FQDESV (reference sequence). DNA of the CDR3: TGTGCCAGCAGCCCCGGGGACAGGAGCACCTACGAGCAGTACTTC. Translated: CASSPGDRSTYEQYF.

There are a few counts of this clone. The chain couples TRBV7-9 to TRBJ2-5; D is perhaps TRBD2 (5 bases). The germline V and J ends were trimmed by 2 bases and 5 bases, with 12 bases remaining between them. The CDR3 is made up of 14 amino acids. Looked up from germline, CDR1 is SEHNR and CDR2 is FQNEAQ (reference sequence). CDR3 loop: CASSLMVGEETQYF. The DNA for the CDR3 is TGTGCCAGCAGCTTAATGGTGGGAGAGGAGACCCAGTACTTC.

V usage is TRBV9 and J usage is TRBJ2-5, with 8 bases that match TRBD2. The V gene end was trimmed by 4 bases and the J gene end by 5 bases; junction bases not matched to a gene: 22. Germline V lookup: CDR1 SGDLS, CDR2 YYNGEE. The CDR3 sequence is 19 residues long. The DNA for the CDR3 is TGTGCCAGCAGCACAACCCTCCCGGGAGGGGGGGATCGCGGGGAGACCCAGTACTTC. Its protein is CASSTTLPGGGDRGETQYF.

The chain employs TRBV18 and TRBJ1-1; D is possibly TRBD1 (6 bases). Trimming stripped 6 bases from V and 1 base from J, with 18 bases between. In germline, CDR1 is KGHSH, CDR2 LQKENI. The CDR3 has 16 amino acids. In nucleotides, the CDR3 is TGTGCCAGCTCCCTAATCCGGACAGAGCCGAACACTGAAGCTTTCTTT. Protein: CASSLIRTEPNTEAFF.

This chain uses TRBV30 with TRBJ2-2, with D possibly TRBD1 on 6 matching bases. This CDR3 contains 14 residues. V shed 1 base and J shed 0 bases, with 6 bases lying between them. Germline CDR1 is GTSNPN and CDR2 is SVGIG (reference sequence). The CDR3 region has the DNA TGTGCCTGGAGTGGGACAGCGAACACCGGGGAGCTGTTTTTT. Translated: CAWSGTANTGELFF.

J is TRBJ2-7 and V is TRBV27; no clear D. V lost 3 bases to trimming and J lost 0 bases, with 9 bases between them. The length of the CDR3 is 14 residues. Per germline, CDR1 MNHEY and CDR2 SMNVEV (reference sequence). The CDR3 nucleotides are TGTGCCAGCAGTTTTCCCCGCGCCTCCTACGAGCAGTACTTC. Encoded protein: CASSFPRASYEQYF.

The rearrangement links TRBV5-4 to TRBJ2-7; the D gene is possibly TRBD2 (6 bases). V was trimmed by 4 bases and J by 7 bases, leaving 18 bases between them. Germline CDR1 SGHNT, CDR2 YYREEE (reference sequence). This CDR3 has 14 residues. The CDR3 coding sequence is TGTGCCAGCAGCCCGGACTATTCCGGGGGTGAGCAGTACTTC. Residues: CASSPDYSGGEQYF.

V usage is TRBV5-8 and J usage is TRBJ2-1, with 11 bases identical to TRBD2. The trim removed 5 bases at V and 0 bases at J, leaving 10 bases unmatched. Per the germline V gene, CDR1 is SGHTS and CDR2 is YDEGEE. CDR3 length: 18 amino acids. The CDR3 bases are TGTGCCAGCAGACCTGTCTGGCTAGCGGGGGGCTCCTACAATGAGCAGTTCTTC. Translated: CASRPVWLAGGSYNEQFF.

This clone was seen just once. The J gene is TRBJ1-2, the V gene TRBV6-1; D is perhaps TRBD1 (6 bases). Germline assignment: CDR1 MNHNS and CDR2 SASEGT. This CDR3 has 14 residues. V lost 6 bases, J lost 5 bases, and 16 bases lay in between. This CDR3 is CASRREHREYGYTF. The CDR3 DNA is TGTGCCAGCAGGCGAGAGCACAGGGAATATGGCTACACCTTC.

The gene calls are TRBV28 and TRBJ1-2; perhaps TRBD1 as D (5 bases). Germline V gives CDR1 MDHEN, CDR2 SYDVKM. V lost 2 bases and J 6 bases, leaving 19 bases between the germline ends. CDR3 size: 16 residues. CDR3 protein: CASSLTSGRDGHGYTF. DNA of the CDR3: TGTGCCAGCAGTTTAACGTCAGGGCGGGATGGCCATGGCTACACCTTC.

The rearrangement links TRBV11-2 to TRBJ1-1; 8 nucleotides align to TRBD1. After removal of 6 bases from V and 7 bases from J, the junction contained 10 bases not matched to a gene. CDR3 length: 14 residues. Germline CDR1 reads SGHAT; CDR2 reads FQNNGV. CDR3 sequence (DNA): TGTGCCAGCAGGTTGGGACAGGCCTCCAGTGAAGCTTTCTTT. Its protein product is CASRLGQASSEAFF.